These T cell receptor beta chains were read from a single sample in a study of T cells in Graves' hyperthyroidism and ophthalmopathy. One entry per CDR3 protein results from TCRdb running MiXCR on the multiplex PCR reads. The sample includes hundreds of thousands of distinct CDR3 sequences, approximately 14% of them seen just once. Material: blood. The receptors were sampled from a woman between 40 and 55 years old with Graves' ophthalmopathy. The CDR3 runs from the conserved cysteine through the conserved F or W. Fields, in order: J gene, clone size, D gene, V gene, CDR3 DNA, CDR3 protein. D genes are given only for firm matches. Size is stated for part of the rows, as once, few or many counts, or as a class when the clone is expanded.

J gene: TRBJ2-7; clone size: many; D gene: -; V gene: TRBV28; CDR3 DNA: TGTGCCAGCAGTTTATCAGGGGGGAACAACTACGAGCAGTACTTC; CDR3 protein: CASSLSGGNNYEQYF
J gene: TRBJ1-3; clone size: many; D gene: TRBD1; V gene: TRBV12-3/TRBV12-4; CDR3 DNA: TGTGCCAGCAACAGGGGTGGAAACACCATATATTTT; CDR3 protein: CASNRGGNTIYF
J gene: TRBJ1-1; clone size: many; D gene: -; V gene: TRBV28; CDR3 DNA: TGTGCCAGCAGTTTGGAGGGGGTGGCTTTCTTT; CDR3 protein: CASSLEGVAFF
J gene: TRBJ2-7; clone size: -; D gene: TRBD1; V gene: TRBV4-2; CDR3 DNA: TGTGCCAGCAGCCAGTTAACAGGGGCTTCCTACGAGCAGTACTTC; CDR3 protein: CASSQLTGASYEQYF
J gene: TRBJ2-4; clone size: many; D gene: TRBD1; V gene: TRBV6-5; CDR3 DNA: TGTGCCAGCAGCGCACTCGGGACAGGGGGCGTCGGAAACATTCAGTACTTC; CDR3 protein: CASSALGTGGVGNIQYF
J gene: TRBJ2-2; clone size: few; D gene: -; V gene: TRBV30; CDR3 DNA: TGTGCCGGGACGCGGGACAACACCGGGGAGCTGTTTTTT; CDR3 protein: CAGTRDNTGELFF
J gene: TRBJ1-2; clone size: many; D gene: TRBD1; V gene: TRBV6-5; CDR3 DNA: TGTGCCAGCAGTTCGATGGACAGGGGGCAAAGTGGCTACACCTTC; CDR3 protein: CASSSMDRGQSGYTF
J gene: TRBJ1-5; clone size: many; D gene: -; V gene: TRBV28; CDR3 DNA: TGTGCCAGCAGTTTGCGGCTAGAACAGCCCCAGCATTTT; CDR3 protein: CASSLRLEQPQHF
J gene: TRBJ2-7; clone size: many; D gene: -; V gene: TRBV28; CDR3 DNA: TGTGCCAGCAGTCCTCAGGGGTGGCCGTCCGAGCAGTACTTC; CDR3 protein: CASSPQGWPSEQYF
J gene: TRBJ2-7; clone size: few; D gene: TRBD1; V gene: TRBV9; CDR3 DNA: TGTGCCAGCAGCGTAGGGGGCAGGGGGTCCCACGAGCAGTACTTC; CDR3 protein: CASSVGGRGSHEQYF
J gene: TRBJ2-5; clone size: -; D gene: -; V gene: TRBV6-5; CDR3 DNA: TGTGCCAGCAGTTACATGCAGGGAGTCCAAGAGACCCAGTACTTC; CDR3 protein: CASSYMQGVQETQYF
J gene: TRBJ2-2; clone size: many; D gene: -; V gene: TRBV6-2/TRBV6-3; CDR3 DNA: TGTGCCAGCAGTAGGAGGGCAGCGAACACCGGGGAGCTGTTTTTT; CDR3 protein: CASSRRAANTGELFF
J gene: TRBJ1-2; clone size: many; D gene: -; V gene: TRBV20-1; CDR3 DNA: TGCAGTGCTAGCACAGGTGTTAGATCGTATGGCTACACCTTC; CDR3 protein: CSASTGVRSYGYTF
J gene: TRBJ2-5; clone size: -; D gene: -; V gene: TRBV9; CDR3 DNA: TGTGCCAGCAGCAACGCAGGCAGCAGCGGGACCCAGTACTTC; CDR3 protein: CASSNAGSSGTQYF
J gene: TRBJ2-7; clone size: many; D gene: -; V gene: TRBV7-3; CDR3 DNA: TGTGCCAGCAGCTTAGGGACACAAGGCTACGAGCAGTACTTC; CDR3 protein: CASSLGTQGYEQYF
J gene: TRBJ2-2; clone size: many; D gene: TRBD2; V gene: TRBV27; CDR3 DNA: TGTGCCAGCAGTTGGTCTAGCGGGAGAGGCGGGGAGCTGTTTTTT; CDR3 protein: CASSWSSGRGGELFF
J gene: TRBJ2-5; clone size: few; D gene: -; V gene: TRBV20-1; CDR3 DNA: TGCAGTGCTACTCCACGGAACTTC; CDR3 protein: CSATPRNF
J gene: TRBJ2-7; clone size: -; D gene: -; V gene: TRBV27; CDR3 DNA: TGTGCCAGCAGTCCTCCCGGGTCCACATACCAGTTC; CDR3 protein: CASSPPGSTYQF
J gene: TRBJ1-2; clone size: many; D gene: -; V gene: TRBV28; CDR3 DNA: TGTGCCAGCATCGGGACATCCCCACCCCAAAACTATGGCTACACCTTC; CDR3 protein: CASIGTSPPQNYGYTF
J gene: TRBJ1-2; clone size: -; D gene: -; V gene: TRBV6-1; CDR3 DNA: TGTGCCAGCAAATCGGGCCTGGGGTATGGCTACACCTTC; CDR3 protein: CASKSGLGYGYTF
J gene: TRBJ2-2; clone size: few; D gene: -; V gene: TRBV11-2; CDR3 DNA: TGTGCCAGCAGCCCCTACTCCGGCGGGGAGCTGTTTTTT; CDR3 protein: CASSPYSGGELFF
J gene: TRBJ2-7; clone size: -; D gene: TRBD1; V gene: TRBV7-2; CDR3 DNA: TGTGCCAGCAGCCGAGCGGGACAGGGGATCTACGAGCAGTACTTC; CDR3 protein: CASSRAGQGIYEQYF
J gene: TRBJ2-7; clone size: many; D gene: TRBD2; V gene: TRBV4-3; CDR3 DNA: TGCGCCAGCAGCCAAGGCCACCTAGCGGGGGACTACGAGCAGTACTTC; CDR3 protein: CASSQGHLAGDYEQYF
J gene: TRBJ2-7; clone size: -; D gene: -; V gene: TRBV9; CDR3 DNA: TGTGCCAGCAGCGTAGGGGCAGCTCCTACCTACGAGCAGTACTTC; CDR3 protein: CASSVGAAPTYEQYF
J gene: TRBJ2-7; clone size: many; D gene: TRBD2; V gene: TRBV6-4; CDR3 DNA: TGTGCCAGCAGCACCCAGGGACTAGCGGGAGAGAACATAGGAGAGCAGTACTTC; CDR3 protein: CASSTQGLAGENIGEQYF
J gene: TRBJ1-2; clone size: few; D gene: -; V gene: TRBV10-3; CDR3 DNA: TGTGCCATCGCAGGACAGATCTATGGCTACACCTTC; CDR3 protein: CAIAGQIYGYTF
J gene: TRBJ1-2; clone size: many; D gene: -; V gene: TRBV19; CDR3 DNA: TGTGCCAGTACCCCCGCCCTTAACCCTAACTATGGCTACACCTTC; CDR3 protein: CASTPALNPNYGYTF
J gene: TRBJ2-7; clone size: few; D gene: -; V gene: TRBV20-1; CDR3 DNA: TGCAGTGCTAGAGATTTCGAGGAGGGGGTCTACGAGCAGTACTTC; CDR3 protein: CSARDFEEGVYEQYF
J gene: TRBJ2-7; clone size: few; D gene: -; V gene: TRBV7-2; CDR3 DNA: TGTGCCAGCAGCACCTTAGGGGGGGCAGGGGGCGAGCAGTACTTC; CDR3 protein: CASSTLGGAGGEQYF
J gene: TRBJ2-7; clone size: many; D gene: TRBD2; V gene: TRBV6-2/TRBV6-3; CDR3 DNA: TGTGCCAGCTGGTCTACTATCCGGGAGGGGGCCTACGAGCAGTACTTC; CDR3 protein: CASWSTIREGAYEQYF